Only a few counts were recorded for the clone carrying this TCR beta chain. For the second PCR, which ran for about 7 to 11 cycles, a sample-barcoded 5' primer and a J-beta primer mix were used. TCRdb analysed the 5' RACE reads with MiXCR anew, one entry per CDR3 protein. The sample records about 1,500,000 distinct CDR3 sequences, roughly 45% being singletons. Germline CDR1 MNHNS, CDR2 SASEGT. The CDR3 extends over 16 amino acids. V shed 9 bases, J shed 4 bases, and the junction held 10 bases outside the gene matches. This entry comes from a study of blood T cells in healthy people across ages. The sample taken for sequencing was blood. This chain connects TRBV6-1 to TRBJ1-6, with 9 nucleotides matching TRBD1. This TCR came from a young woman in good health. The CDR3 DNA follows: TGTGCCAGTAGGTCCCGGGACAGGGTATATAATTCACCCCTCCACTTT. Protein sequence: CASRSRDRVYNSPLHF.